This T cell receptor (beta chain) was profiled in a study of shared clonotypes between healthy human individuals. The CDR3 spans 14 residues. Germline V CDR1 and CDR2: LNHDA, SQIVND (reference sequence). Trimming removed 5 bases at V and 3 bases at J, with 10 bases between. PCR replicates performed on unsorted PBMC used approximately 300 ng DNA, 29,000 or so T cell genomes. Repertoires were generated with immunoSEQ multiplex PCR, while TCRdb's copy carries only in-frame clones and drops some. The sample carries fewer than 550,000 clones, roughly 85% recorded once. The study drew all its donors from Caucasian adults living in Nashville, Tennessee.

The TCR sequence derives from a woman aged 35 to 49 in good health. Some clones in this sample may be carry-over from other donors' samples. The chain combines TRBV19 with TRBJ1-4, with D tentatively TRBD1 (6 bases). What was sequenced was PBMCs. In DNA form, the CDR3 reads TGTGCCAGTAGTCGGCAGGGGCCTAATGAAAAACTGTTTTTT. This codes for CASSRQGPNEKLFF.